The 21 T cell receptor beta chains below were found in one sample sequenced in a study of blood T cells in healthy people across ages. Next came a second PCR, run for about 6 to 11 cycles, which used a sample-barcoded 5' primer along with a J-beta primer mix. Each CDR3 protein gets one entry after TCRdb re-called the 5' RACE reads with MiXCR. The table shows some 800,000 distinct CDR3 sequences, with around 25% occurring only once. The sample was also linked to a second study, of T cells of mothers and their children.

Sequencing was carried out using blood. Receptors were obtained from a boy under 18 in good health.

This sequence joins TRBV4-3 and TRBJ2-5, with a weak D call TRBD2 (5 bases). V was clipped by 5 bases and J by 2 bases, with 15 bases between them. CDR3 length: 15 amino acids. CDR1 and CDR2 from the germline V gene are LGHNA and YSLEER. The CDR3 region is CASSSQLVTQETQYF. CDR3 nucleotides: TGCGCCAGCAGCTCTCAACTAGTAACACAAGAGACCCAGTACTTC.

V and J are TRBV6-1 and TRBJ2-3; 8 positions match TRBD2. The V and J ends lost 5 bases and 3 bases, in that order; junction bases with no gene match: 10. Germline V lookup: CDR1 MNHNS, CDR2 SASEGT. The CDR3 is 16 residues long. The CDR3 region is CASSPGGGRATDTQYF. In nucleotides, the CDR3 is TGTGCCAGCAGTCCAGGCGGGGGGCGGGCGACAGATACGCAGTATTTT.

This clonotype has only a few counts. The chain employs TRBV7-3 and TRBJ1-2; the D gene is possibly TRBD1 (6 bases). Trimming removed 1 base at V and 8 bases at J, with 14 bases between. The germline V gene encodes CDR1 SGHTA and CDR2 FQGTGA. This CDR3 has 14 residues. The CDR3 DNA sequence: TGTGCCAGCAGCTTAAGGGGTGGCAGGGGAGGCTACACCTTC. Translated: CASSLRGGRGGYTF.

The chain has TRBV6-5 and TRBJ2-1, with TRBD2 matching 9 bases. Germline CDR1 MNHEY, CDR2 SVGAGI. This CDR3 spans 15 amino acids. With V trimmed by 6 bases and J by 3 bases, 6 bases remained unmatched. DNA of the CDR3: TGTGCCAGCAGAGAGGGACTAGCAGTCTACAATGAGCAGTTCTTC. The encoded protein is CASREGLAVYNEQFF.

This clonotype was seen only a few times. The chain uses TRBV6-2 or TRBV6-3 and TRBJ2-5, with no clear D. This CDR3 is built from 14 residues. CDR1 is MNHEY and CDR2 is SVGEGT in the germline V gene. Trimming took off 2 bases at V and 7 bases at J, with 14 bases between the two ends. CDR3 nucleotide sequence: TGTGCCAGCAGTTACCCGGACGTCGGAAGGACCCAGTACTTC. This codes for CASSYPDVGRTQYF.

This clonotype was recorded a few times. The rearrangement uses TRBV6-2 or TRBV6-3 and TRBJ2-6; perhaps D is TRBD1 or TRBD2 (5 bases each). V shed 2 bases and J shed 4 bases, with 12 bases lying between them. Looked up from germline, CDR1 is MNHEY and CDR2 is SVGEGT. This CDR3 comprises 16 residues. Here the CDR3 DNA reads TGTGCCAGCAGTTACAGAGGGGTCGGAGGGGCCAACGTCCTGACTTTC. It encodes CASSYRGVGGANVLTF.

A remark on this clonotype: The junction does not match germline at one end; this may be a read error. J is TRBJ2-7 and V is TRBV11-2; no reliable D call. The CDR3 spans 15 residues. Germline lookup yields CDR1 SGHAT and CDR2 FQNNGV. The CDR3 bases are TGTGCCAGCAGCTTAGAGGCGTCAGTTTTCTACGAGCGGTACTTC. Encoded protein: CASSLEASVFYERYF.

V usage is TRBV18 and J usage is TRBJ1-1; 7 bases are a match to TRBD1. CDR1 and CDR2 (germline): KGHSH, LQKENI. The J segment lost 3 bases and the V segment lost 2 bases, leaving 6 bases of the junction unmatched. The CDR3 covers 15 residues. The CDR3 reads CASSPATGVDTEAFF. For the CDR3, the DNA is TGTGCCAGCTCACCAGCTACAGGGGTAGACACTGAAGCTTTCTTT.

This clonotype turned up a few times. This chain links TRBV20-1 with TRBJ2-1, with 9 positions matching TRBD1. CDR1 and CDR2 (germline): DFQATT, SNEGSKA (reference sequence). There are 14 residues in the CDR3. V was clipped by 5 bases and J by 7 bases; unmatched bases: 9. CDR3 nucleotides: TGCAGTGCTGGGGGGGGGACAGGGCGGAATGAGCAGTTCTTC. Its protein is CSAGGGTGRNEQFF.

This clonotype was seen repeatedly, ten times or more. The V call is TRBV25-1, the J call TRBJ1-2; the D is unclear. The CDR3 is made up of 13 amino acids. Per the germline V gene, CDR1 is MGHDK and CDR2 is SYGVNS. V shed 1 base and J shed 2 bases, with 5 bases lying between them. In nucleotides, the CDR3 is TGTGCCAGCAGTGAATCGGAGAACTATGGCTACACCTTC. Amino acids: CASSESENYGYTF.

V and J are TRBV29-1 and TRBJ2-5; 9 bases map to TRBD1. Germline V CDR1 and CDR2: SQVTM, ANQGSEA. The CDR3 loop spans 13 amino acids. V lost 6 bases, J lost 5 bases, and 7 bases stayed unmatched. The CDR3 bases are TGCAGCGTGTGGACAGGGGTTCAGGAGACCCAGTACTTC. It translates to CSVWTGVQETQYF.

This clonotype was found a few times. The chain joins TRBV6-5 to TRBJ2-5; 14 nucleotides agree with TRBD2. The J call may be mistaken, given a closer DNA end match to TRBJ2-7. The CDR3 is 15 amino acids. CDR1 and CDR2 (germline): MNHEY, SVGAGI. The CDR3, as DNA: TGTGCCAGCAGGTTGACTAGCGGGAGGGTCTACGAGCAGTACTTC. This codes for CASRLTSGRVYEQYF.

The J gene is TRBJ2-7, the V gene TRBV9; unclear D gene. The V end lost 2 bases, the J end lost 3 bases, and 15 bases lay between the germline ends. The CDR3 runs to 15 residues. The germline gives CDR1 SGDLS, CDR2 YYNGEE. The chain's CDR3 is CASSVSRRRYYEQYF. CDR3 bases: TGTGCCAGCAGCGTTTCTCGACGGAGATACTACGAGCAGTACTTC.

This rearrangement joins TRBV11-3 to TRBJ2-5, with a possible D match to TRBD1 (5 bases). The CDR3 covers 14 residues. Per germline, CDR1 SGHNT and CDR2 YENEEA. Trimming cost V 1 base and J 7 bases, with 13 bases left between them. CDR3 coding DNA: TGTGCCAGCAGCTTAGGACAGTCCTCCGGGACCCAGTACTTC. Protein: CASSLGQSSGTQYF.

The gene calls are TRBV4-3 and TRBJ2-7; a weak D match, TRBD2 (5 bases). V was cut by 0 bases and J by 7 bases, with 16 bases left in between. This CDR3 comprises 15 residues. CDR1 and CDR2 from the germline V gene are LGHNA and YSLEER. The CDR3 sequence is CASSQDGSGRGEQYF. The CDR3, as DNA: TGCGCCAGCAGCCAAGATGGGTCGGGCAGAGGGGAGCAGTACTTC.

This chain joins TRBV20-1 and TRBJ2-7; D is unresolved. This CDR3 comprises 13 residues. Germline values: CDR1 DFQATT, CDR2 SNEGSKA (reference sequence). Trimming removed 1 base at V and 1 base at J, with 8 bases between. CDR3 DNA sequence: TGCAGTGCTAGAGGGGTTGGGTCCTACGAGCAGTACTTC. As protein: CSARGVGSYEQYF.

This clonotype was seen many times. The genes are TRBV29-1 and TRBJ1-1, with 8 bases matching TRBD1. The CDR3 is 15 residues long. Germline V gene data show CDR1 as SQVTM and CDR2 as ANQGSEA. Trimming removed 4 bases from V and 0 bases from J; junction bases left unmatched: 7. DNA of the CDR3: TGCAGCGTTGTCAGGGGGCTTTTTTTGAACACTGAAGCTTTCTTT. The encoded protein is CSVVRGLFLNTEAFF.

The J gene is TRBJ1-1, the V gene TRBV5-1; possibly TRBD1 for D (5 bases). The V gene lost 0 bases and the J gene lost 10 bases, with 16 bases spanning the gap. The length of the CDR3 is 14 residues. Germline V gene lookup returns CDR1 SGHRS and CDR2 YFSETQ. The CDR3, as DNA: TGCGCCAGCAGCTTGGAGGGGACCGCGGGTCGAGCTTTCTTT. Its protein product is CASSLEGTAGRAFF.

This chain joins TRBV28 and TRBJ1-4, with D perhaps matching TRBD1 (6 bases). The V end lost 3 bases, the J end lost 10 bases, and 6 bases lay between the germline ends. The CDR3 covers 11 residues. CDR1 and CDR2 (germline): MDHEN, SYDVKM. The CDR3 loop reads CASSFRGKLFF. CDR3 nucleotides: TGTGCCAGCAGTTTCAGGGGAAAACTGTTTTTT.

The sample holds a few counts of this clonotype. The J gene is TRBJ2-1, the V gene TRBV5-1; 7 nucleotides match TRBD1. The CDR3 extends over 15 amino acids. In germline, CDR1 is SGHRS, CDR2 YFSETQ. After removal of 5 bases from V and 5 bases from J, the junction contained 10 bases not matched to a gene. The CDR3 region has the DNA TGCGCCAGCAGTCCTCCGGGACAGTCCAACAATGAGCAGTTCTTC. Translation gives CASSPPGQSNNEQFF.

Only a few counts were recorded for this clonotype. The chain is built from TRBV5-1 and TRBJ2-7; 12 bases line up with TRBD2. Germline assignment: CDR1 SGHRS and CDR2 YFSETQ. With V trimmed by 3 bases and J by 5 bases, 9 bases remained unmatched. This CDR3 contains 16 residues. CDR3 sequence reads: CASSSGTSGQWDEQYF. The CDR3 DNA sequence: TGCGCCAGCAGCTCCGGGACTAGCGGGCAATGGGACGAGCAGTACTTC.